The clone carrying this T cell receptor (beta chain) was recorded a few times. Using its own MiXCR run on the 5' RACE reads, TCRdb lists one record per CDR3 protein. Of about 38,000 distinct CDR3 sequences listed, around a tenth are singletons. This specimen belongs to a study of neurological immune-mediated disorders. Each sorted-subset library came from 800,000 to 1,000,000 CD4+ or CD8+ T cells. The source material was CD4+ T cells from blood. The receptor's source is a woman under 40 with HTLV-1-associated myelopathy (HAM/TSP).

The CDR3 sequence is CSARDGGMNTEAFF. The CDR3 bases are TGCAGTGCTAGAGATGGAGGGATGAACACTGAAGCTTTCTTT. The V call is TRBV20-1, the J call TRBJ1-1, with D hard to call. This CDR3 has 14 residues. The V gene lost 0 bases and the J gene lost 0 bases, with 8 bases spanning the gap. In germline, CDR1 is DFQATT, CDR2 SNEGSKA (reference sequence).